Listed here are 6 T cell receptor beta chains from one sample, sequenced in a study of T cells in Graves' hyperthyroidism and ophthalmopathy (dated by TCRdb to the late 2010s). Library creation used multiplex PCR. For sequencing, an Illumina HiSeq 2000 was employed. Amplification of TCR beta CDR3 regions was carried out from RNA transcripts. A first-round RT-PCR of the TCR CDR3 used the HTBI primer set with the Qiagen OneStep RT-PCR kit. TCRdb trimmed public reads at Q25 via fastp, called clones via MiXCR and kept in-frame beta chains. Each CDR3 protein appears once, grouped with its most common genes and DNA. The sample table records 550,000 to 850,000 distinct CDR3 sequences; 18% of these occur just once. The top ten constitute approximately 15% of the sample. The source material was blood. These receptors were collected from a woman in her fifties or sixties with Graves' hyperthyroidism that later progressed to Graves' ophthalmopathy.

The chain carries TRBV9 and TRBJ2-7; D is unresolved. The CDR3 loop spans 13 amino acids. The germline V gene encodes CDR1 SGDLS and CDR2 YYNGEE. V dropped 0 bases and J dropped 1 base, with 5 bases sitting between them. CDR3 amino acids: CASSVGLSYEQYF. The CDR3 DNA is TGTGCCAGCAGCGTAGGGCTTTCCTACGAGCAGTACTTC.

This clonotype was observed many times. The chain has TRBV6-1 and TRBJ1-1, with D perhaps TRBD1 (5 bases). Trimming left V 7 bases short and J 5 bases short, with 8 bases between. CDR1 MNHNS and CDR2 SASEGT come from the germline V gene. The CDR3 sequence is 11 residues long. This chain's CDR3 is CASIRGTEAFF. The DNA for the CDR3 is TGTGCCAGCATCCGGGGGACTGAAGCTTTCTTT.

This clonotype was detected ten times or more. V and J are TRBV29-1 and TRBJ1-1; 11 nucleotides align to TRBD1. The CDR3 runs 13 residues. Trimming took 8 bases from V and 2 from J; bases not matched to a gene: 4. Germline values: CDR1 SQVTM, CDR2 ANQGSEA. Here the CDR3 reads CSSRTGGNTEAFF. The CDR3 DNA is TGCAGCTCACGGACAGGGGGCAACACTGAAGCTTTCTTT.

The V gene is TRBV20-1, the J gene TRBJ2-1; the D gene is possibly TRBD2 (6 bases). This CDR3 is built from 17 residues. Germline CDR1 and CDR2: DFQATT and SNEGSKA (reference sequence). V gave up 6 bases and J gave up 0 bases, with 21 bases separating them. This CDR3 is CSAQSGGIEGSYNEQFF. CDR3 sequence (DNA): TGCAGTGCCCAGAGTGGGGGGATTGAAGGCTCCTACAATGAGCAGTTCTTC.

The chain has TRBV7-9 and TRBJ1-1; D unclear. V was trimmed by 5 bases and J by 4 bases, leaving 20 bases between them. This CDR3 is built from 16 residues. Per germline, CDR1 SEHNR and CDR2 FQNEAQ (reference sequence). The chain's CDR3 is CASSPPEASSFTEAFF. Here the CDR3 DNA reads TGTGCCAGCAGCCCACCTGAGGCATCGAGTTTCACTGAAGCTTTCTTT.

The gene calls are TRBV6-2 or TRBV6-3 and TRBJ1-1; D gene uncertain. The CDR3 loop spans 13 amino acids. The V gene's germline CDR1 is MNHEY and CDR2 SVGEGT. Trimming took off 2 bases at V and 4 bases at J, with 8 bases between the two ends. CDR3 sequence: CASSYIGGTEAFF. CDR3 coding DNA: TGTGCCAGCAGTTACATAGGAGGCACTGAAGCTTTCTTT.